The 20 T cell receptor beta chains reported below all come from one sample, sequenced in a study of monozygotic twins with inflammatory bowel disease. TCRdb reworked the 5' RACE reads into one entry per CDR3 protein, no DNA. The sample table sets out about 160,000 distinct CDR3 sequences. Material for sequencing was blood. These receptors were collected from a human donor with ulcerative colitis or Crohn's disease, or a healthy co-twin of an affected twin (not recorded which).

The chain uses TRBV20-1 and TRBJ2-3; the TRBD2 assignment by TCRdb is unverifiable without DNA. The germline CDR1 and CDR2 sequences are DFQATT and SNEGSKA (reference sequence). The CDR3 is made up of 16 amino acids. The CDR3 spells CSAKHWLAGGSDTQYF.

V gene TRBV7-2 combines with J gene TRBJ2-7; with no DNA, the TCRdb D assignment of TRBD1 cannot be verified. Germline V gene data show CDR1 as SGHTA and CDR2 as FQGNSA. The CDR3 is made up of 13 amino acids. CDR3 protein: CASSFWSGHEQYF.

The J gene is TRBJ2-1, the V gene TRBV5-1; TCRdb returns TRBD2, unconfirmable since there is no DNA. CDR3 length: 13 residues. Per germline, CDR1 SGHRS and CDR2 YFSETQ. CDR3 in amino acids: CASRLASYNEQFF.

The chain is built from TRBV11-2 and TRBJ2-1; TCRdb's D call of TRBD1 is untestable without DNA. This CDR3 is built from 18 residues. Germline V gene sequence: CDR1 SGHAT, CDR2 FQNNGV. The CDR3 loop reads CASSFIALQGNTYNEQFF. Using reference TRBV11-2 and TRBJ2-1 for the parts outside the CDR3, the full variable domain is EAGVAQSPRYKIIEKRQSVAFWCNPISGHATLYWYQQILGQGPKLLIQFQNNGVVDDSQLPKDRFSAERLKGVDSTLKIQPAKLEDSAVYLCASSFIALQGNTYNEQFFGPGTRLTVL.

The chain combines TRBV4-1 with TRBJ1-4. This CDR3 spans 13 amino acids. Germline V gene sequence: CDR1 MGHRA, CDR2 YSYEKL. CDR3 sequence reads: CASSQARPEKLFF.

The chain employs TRBV7-9 and TRBJ2-1; TCRdb outputs TRBD2, but without DNA this stays unchecked. The germline V gene encodes CDR1 SEHNR and CDR2 FQNEAQ (reference sequence). The length of the CDR3 is 14 residues. The CDR3 sequence is CASSPPGPYNEQFF.

The V call is TRBV4-2, the J call TRBJ2-1. The CDR3 runs to 16 residues. From germline, CDR1 is LGHNA and CDR2 YNFKEQ. This CDR3 is CASSRDAGGSYNEQFF.

V is TRBV9 and J is TRBJ2-1; without DNA, the TCRdb call of TRBD1 cannot be checked. The CDR3 is 13 residues long. Germline CDR1 reads SGDLS; CDR2 reads YYNGEE. The CDR3: CASSISSPGEQFF.

The chain combines TRBV6-1 with TRBJ2-3. The CDR3 is 14 amino acids. Germline V gene data show CDR1 as MNHNS and CDR2 as SASEGT. CDR3 loop: CASSDLTPTDTQYF.

V and J are TRBV6-1 and TRBJ2-7; without DNA, the TCRdb call of TRBD1 cannot be checked. The germline gives CDR1 MNHNS, CDR2 SASEGT. The CDR3 consists of 16 residues. The CDR3 spells CASRLNRDRDSYEQYF.

The V gene is TRBV4-2, the J gene TRBJ2-7. This CDR3 is built from 11 residues. Germline CDR1 is LGHNA and CDR2 is YNFKEQ. Here the CDR3 reads CASSQEDEQYF.

CDR3 protein: CASSPQTRGTNEKLFF. V is TRBV18 and J is TRBJ1-4; the D gene TCRdb calls, TRBD1, cannot be checked with no DNA. The germline V gene encodes CDR1 KGHSH and CDR2 LQKENI. The CDR3 runs to 16 residues.

CDR3 sequence reads: CASSHGPTYDYTF. The V and J genes are TRBV14 and TRBJ1-2. CDR1 is SGHDN and CDR2 is FVKESK in the germline V gene. The CDR3 has 13 residues.

The genes are TRBV20-1 and TRBJ2-3; TCRdb indicates TRBD1, and absent DNA this call remains unverified. The CDR3 runs 15 residues. The germline CDR1 and CDR2 sequences are DFQATT and SNEGSKA (reference sequence). The CDR3 here is CSASSRDRGTDTQYF.

The chain joins TRBV27 to TRBJ1-3; TCRdb lists TRBD1, though no DNA is available to test this call. The germline CDR1 and CDR2 sequences are MNHEY and SMNVEV (reference sequence). CDR3 length equals 13 residues. The CDR3 reads CASRGTGGNTIYF.

This chain uses TRBV5-1 with TRBJ2-1; the D call from TCRdb, TRBD1, cannot be confirmed without DNA. The CDR3 has 15 amino acids. The germline V gene encodes CDR1 SGHRS and CDR2 YFSETQ. The CDR3 protein is CASSPRHMADNEQFF.

The V gene is TRBV7-2, the J gene TRBJ2-2; TCRdb proposes TRBD1, but this gene call is untestable without DNA. The CDR3 runs 16 residues. CDR1 and CDR2 (germline): SGHTA, FQGNSA. CDR3 residues: CASSLFRGANTGELFF.

The J gene is TRBJ2-1, the V gene TRBV5-4; TCRdb's assignment of TRBD1 cannot be checked, as there is no DNA. Germline V CDR1 and CDR2: SGHNT, YYREEE (reference sequence). This CDR3 is built from 16 residues. CDR3 sequence: CASSRQRGTSYNEQFF.

This sequence joins TRBV5-6 and TRBJ1-5; TCRdb reports TRBD1, a call that lacks DNA to check it against. The CDR3 extends over 14 amino acids. Germline CDR1 is SGHDT and CDR2 is YYEEEE. This CDR3 reads CASSLGGFSQPQHF.

V is TRBV7-2 and J is TRBJ2-2; TCRdb names TRBD1, which stays unverified in the absence of DNA. The V gene's germline CDR1 is SGHTA and CDR2 FQGNSA. This CDR3 contains 15 residues. The CDR3 sequence: CASSLDRSYTGELFF.